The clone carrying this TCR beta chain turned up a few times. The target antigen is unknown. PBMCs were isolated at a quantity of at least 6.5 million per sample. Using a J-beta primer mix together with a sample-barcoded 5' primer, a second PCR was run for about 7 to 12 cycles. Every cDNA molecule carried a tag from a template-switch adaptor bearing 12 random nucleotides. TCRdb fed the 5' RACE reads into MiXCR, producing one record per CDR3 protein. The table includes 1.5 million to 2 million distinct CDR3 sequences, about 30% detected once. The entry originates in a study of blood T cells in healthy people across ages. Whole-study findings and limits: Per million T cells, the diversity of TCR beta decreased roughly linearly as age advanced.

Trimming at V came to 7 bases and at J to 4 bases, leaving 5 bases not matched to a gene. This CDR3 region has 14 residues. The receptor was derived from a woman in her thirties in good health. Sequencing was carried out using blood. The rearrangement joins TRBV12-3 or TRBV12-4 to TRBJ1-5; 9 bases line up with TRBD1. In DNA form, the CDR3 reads TGTGCCAGCAATGTGGACAGGGGAAATCAGCCCCAGCATTTT. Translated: CASNVDRGNQPQHF.